Presented here are 16 T cell receptor beta chains from one specimen sequenced in a study of shared clonotypes between healthy human individuals (TCRdb year 2020). Libraries were constructed by the immunoSEQ multiplex PCR assay. As stored in TCRdb, this immuneACCESS dataset retains in-frame rearrangements with V and J assigned. A fraction of the clones does not appear; measured against another copy, unresolved V genes explain less than half of the discrepancy, and the remainder lacks a known reason. The sample includes approximately 840,000 clones, with around 96% observed a single time. About 0.22% of the sample belongs to the ten largest clones. CD8 naive samples were obtained by positive selection for CCR7 among CD45RO-negative cells, yielding a CD45RA+CCR7+ population from which TemRA cells were excluded. What was sequenced was naive CD8+ T cells sorted from blood. The cell subset or site label for this specimen denotes: CD45RA+CCR7+. These receptors were taken from a man aged 25 to 45 in good health.

This sequence joins TRBV5-5 and TRBJ2-1; D ambiguous. Germline V gene lookup returns CDR1 SGHKS and CDR2 YYEKEE (reference sequence). The V gene lost 2 bases and the J gene lost 3 bases, with 6 bases spanning the gap. The CDR3 loop spans 13 amino acids. CDR3: CASSLGDYNEQFF. In nucleotides, the CDR3 is TGTGCCAGCAGCTTAGGAGACTACAATGAGCAGTTCTTC.

The chain links TRBV7-8 to TRBJ2-1, with TRBD1 identical over 8 bases. The CDR3 is 19 residues long. V shed 1 base, J shed 4 bases, and the junction held 15 bases outside the gene matches. The V gene's germline CDR1 is SGHVS and CDR2 FQNEAQ. In DNA, the CDR3 is TGTGCCAGCAGCTTAGATTTTAAGGTTGGGACAGGATTTTACAATGAGCAGTTCTTC. This sequence encodes CASSLDFKVGTGFYNEQFF.

A remark on this clone: Different DNA sequences within this sample yield the same CDR3. V gene TRBV2 combines with J gene TRBJ1-3; D unresolved. V lost 3 bases, J lost 4 bases, and 4 bases lay in between. Germline-derived CDR1 and CDR2 are SNHLY and FYNNEI. This CDR3 has 12 amino acids. The CDR3 sequence is CASSDIGNTIYF. The CDR3 region has the DNA TGTGCCAGCAGTGATATCGGAAACACCATATATTTT.

CDR3 nucleotides: TGCGCCAGCAGCCAAGAACGGACTAGCGTTTACGAGCAGTACTTC. Translated, it gives CASSQERTSVYEQYF. The chain combines TRBV4-3 with TRBJ2-7; 9 nucleotides line up with TRBD2. The CDR3 runs 15 residues. V lost 0 bases and J lost 4; bases outside the gene matches: 4. CDR1 is LGHNA and CDR2 is YSLEER in the germline V gene.

CDR3 coding DNA: TGTGCCAGCACAATCGAGGGAGGAAGGATCTATGGCTACACCTTC. This codes for CASTIEGGRIYGYTF. J is TRBJ1-2 and V is TRBV28, with D unresolved. Deletions cut 7 bases from V and 4 bases from J, with 19 bases between. Germline V gene data show CDR1 as MDHEN and CDR2 as SYDVKM. This CDR3 comprises 15 residues.

The chain links TRBV9 to TRBJ2-7; 7 nucleotides match TRBD1. Germline CDR1 SGDLS, CDR2 YYNGEE. V was clipped by 0 bases and J by 6 bases; unmatched bases: 3. The CDR3 length is 13 residues. This CDR3 reads CASSVDRGGEQYF. CDR3 nucleotide sequence: TGTGCCAGCAGCGTAGACAGGGGTGGCGAGCAGTACTTC.

This sequence joins TRBV2 and TRBJ2-2, with TRBD2 identical over 8 bases. Germline V gene lookup returns CDR1 SNHLY and CDR2 FYNNEI. This CDR3 spans 17 amino acids. Germline trimming cut 3 bases from V and 2 bases from J; bases unmatched to any gene: 8. As DNA, the CDR3 is TGTGCCAGCAGTGATTCCCGGGAGGGCCCCAACACCGGGGAGCTGTTTTTT. Protein: CASSDSREGPNTGELFF.

This rearrangement joins TRBV7-7 to TRBJ2-1, with 8 bases lining up with TRBD1. This CDR3 is built from 13 residues. Germline V gene sequence: CDR1 SSHAT, CDR2 FNYEAQ (reference sequence). V shed 1 base and J 7 bases; nucleotides not matched to a gene: 0. CDR3 coding DNA: TGTGCCAGCAGCTTAGGACAGGGGAATGAGCAGTTCTTC. This encodes CASSLGQGNEQFF.

This chain connects TRBV28 to TRBJ2-7, with D uncertain. The CDR3 loop spans 14 amino acids. Germline V lookup: CDR1 MDHEN, CDR2 SYDVKM. Trimming shortened V by 5 bases and J by 2 bases, and 13 bases separated the two germline ends. The CDR3 reads CASSLLPGTYEQYF. CDR3 nucleotides: TGTGCCAGCAGTCTTCTTCCGGGTACCTACGAGCAGTACTTC.

The V call is TRBV23-1, the J call TRBJ1-1, with 7 positions matching TRBD1. TRBV23-1 is an open reading frame whose function is uncertain. The CDR3 runs 18 residues. The V and J ends lost 0 bases and 4 bases, in that order; junction bases with no gene match: 14. CDR3 in DNA: TGCGCCAGCAGTCAATCCGATTGGGCGGACAGGAGTTGCACTGAAGCTTTCTTT. This codes for CASSQSDWADRSCTEAFF.

The chain couples TRBV29-1 to TRBJ2-1; 13 nucleotides line up with TRBD2. CDR1 is SQVTM and CDR2 is ANQGSEA in the germline V gene. This CDR3 comprises 15 residues. V shed 4 bases and J 8 bases; nucleotides not matched to a gene: 8. The CDR3 bases are TGCAGCGTTGTAAGTAGGACTAGCGGGAGTGATGAGCAGTTCTTC. It encodes CSVVSRTSGSDEQFF.

The J gene is TRBJ2-1, the V gene TRBV15; TRBD1 or TRBD2 may be the D gene (6 bases each). Trimming left V 1 base short and J 6 bases short, with 10 bases between. There are 14 residues in the CDR3. CDR1 and CDR2 (germline): LNHNV, YYDKDF (reference sequence). CDR3 region: CATSRGKGGNEQFF. The CDR3 nucleotides read TGTGCCACCAGCAGAGGCAAGGGGGGCAATGAGCAGTTCTTC. Supplemented by reference TRBV15 and TRBJ2-1, the full variable domain reads DAMVIQNPRYQVTQFGKPVTLSCSQTLNHNVMYWYQQKSSQAPKLLFHYYDKDFNNEADTPDNFQSRRPNTSFCFLDIRSPGLGDTAMYLCATSRGKGGNEQFFGPGTRLTVL.

The chain joins TRBV25-1 to TRBJ2-7; D possibly corresponds to TRBD2 (6 bases). This CDR3 has 13 amino acids. Germline V CDR1 and CDR2: MGHDK, SYGVNS. The V end lost 8 bases, the J end lost 4 bases, and 15 bases lay between the germline ends. Written as DNA, the CDR3 is TGTGCCAGCCAAGGGGCGGGAACTTACGAGCAGTACTTC. It is translated as CASQGAGTYEQYF.

This clone has a single count. This rearrangement joins TRBV29-1 to TRBJ2-2; D unresolved. Germline V gene data show CDR1 as SQVTM and CDR2 as ANQGSEA. V was clipped by 3 bases and J by 1 base, with 9 bases between them. The CDR3 loop spans 14 amino acids. The CDR3: CSVDLGRNTGELFF. For the CDR3, the DNA is TGCAGCGTTGATTTAGGACGGAACACCGGGGAGCTGTTTTTT.

The chain combines TRBV2 with TRBJ2-1; TRBD2 aligns across 16 bases. The J segment lost 9 bases and the V segment lost 8 bases, leaving 19 bases of the junction unmatched. The germline CDR1 and CDR2 sequences are SNHLY and FYNNEI. This CDR3 is 19 amino acids long. CDR3 sequence (DNA): TGTGCCAGCGAATCCTTCGGGACTAGCGGGAGGGCCAAGGACCTTGAGCAGTTCTTC. It encodes CASESFGTSGRAKDLEQFF. The variable domain in full, with the rest retrieved from reference TRBV2 and TRBJ2-1, is EPEVTQTPSHQVTQMGQEVILRCVPISNHLYFYWYRQILGQKVEFLVSFYNNEISEKSEIFDDQFSVERPDGSNFTLKIRSTKLEDSAMYFCASESFGTSGRAKDLEQFFGPGTRLTVL.

The genes are TRBV14 and TRBJ2-2, with D unclear. V lost 0 bases and J 3 bases, leaving 17 bases between the germline ends. Germline values: CDR1 SGHDN, CDR2 FVKESK. The CDR3 loop spans 18 amino acids. In DNA, the CDR3 is TGTGCCAGCAGCCAAGATATCAGCCACCCCGCTTACACCGGGGAGCTGTTTTTT. Translating it yields CASSQDISHPAYTGELFF.